This T cell receptor beta chain appears in the sequencing data of a study of T cell responses to AZD1222 COVID-19 vaccine. Study-level results: Females made up more of the donors, who were largely white British, and clonal diversity may have come out too low.

A remark on this clone: Its antigen is currently unknown.

Data came from immunoSEQ multiplex PCR; TCRdb stores just in-frame clones and leaves some out. The table has 90,000 to 120,000 clones, approximately 89% seen once. CDR3 length: 14 amino acids. Trimming removed 2 bases from V and 2 bases from J, with 9 bases in between. Per germline, CDR1 KGHSH and CDR2 LQKENI. This sequence joins TRBV18 and TRBJ1-2, with D tentatively TRBD1 (5 bases). Sequenced here: peripheral blood, sampled on day 0 of MenACWY control vaccination. The sequence came from an adult in good health. In DNA form, the CDR3 reads TGTGCCAGCTCACCATCTCAGGGCAACTATGGCTACACCTTC. This encodes CASSPSQGNYGYTF.